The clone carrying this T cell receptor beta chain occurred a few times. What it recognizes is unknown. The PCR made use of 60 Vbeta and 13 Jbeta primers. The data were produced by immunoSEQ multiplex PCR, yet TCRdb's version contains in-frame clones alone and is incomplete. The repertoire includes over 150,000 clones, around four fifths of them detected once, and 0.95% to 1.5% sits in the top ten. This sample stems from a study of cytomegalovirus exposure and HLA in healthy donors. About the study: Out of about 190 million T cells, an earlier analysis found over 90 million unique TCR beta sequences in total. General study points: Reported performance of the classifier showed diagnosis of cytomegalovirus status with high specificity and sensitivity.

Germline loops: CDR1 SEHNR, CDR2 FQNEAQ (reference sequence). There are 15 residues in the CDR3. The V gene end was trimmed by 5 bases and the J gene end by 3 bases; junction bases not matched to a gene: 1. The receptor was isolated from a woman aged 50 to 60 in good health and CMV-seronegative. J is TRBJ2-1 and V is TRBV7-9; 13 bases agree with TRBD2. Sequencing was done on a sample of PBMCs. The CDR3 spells CASSRTSGSYNEQFF. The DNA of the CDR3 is TGTGCCAGCAGCAGGACTAGCGGGAGCTACAATGAGCAGTTCTTC. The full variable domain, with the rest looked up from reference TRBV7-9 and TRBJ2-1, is DTGVSQNPRHKITKRGQNVTFRCDPISEHNRLYWYRQTLGQGPEFLTYFQNEAQLEKSRLLSDRFSAERPKGSFSTLEIQRTEQGDSAMYLCASSRTSGSYNEQFFGPGTRLTVL.